The 8 T cell receptor beta chains below come from one sample, sequenced in a study of prognosis after radiotherapy for stage I lung cancer. Two-round multiplex PCR on genomic DNA was the method by which TCR beta CDR3 was amplified. Amplification during the initial PCR round employed primers specific to each TRBV and TRBJ gene. TCRdb re-called the multiplex PCR reads through MiXCR, storing one row per CDR3 protein. The table lists 14,000 or so distinct CDR3 sequences, roughly 50% of them singletons. The source material was PBMCs, sampled before or after stereotactic body radiation therapy (not recorded which). The receptors were gathered from a donor at least 50 years old with non-small cell lung cancer.

The rearrangement joins TRBV28 to TRBJ1-1; D is possibly TRBD1 (5 bases). This CDR3 has 15 residues. CDR1 is MDHEN, CDR2 SYDVKM, per germline. V was trimmed by 7 bases and J by 1 base, leaving 16 bases between them. The CDR3 spells CASIVPGPKNTEAFF. The CDR3 coding sequence is TGTGCCAGCATTGTGCCGGGACCGAAGAACACTGAAGCTTTCTTT. Variable domain in full (rest from reference TRBV28 and TRBJ1-1): DVKVTQSSRYLVKRTGEKVFLECVQDMDHENMFWYRQDPGLGLRLIYFSYDVKMKEKGDIPEGYSVSREKKERFSLILESASTNQTSMYLCASIVPGPKNTEAFFGQGTRLTVV.

Note on this clonotype: The junction and the germline gene differ at one end; a read error may be behind it. The chain employs TRBV7-9 and TRBJ2-2; the D gene is possibly TRBD2 (6 bases). The CDR3 has 17 residues. Germline V gene sequence: CDR1 SEHNR, CDR2 FQNEAQ (reference sequence). CDR3 sequence (DNA): TGTTCCAGCAGCTTAGCTTGGCGGGGCGTGAGCACCGGTGAGCTGTTTTTT. It encodes CSSSLAWRGVSTGELFF.

This clonotype appeared many times. The chain recombines TRBV12-3 or TRBV12-4 with TRBJ2-7, with 9 nucleotides matching TRBD2. The CDR3 loop spans 19 amino acids. The ends lost 2 bases at V and 4 bases at J; junction bases unmatched: 18. The CDR3 spells CASSLWREGRKNPGYEQYF. Here the CDR3 DNA reads TGTGCCAGCAGTTTATGGCGGGAGGGCCGAAAAAATCCAGGGTACGAGCAGTACTTC.

The chain combines TRBV6-2 or TRBV6-3 with TRBJ2-1, with 11 bases aligning to TRBD2. The CDR3 covers 15 residues. After removal of 8 bases from V and 7 bases from J, the junction contained 10 bases not matched to a gene. Germline lookup yields CDR1 MNHEY and CDR2 SVGEGT. Written as DNA, the CDR3 is TGTGCCAGCGGAGGGACTAGCGGTCTTAGGAATGAGCAGTTCTTC. Protein product: CASGGTSGLRNEQFF.

This clonotype appeared many times. This chain joins TRBV28 and TRBJ1-4, with D hard to call. With 3 bases removed from V and 5 bases from J, the gap between germline ends came to 1 base. Germline V gene sequence: CDR1 MDHEN, CDR2 SYDVKM. CDR3 size: 11 residues. Here the CDR3 reads CASSLNEKLFF. The CDR3 nucleotides read TGTGCCAGCAGTTTGAATGAAAAACTGTTTTTT. The variable domain in full, with the rest retrieved from reference TRBV28 and TRBJ1-4, is DVKVTQSSRYLVKRTGEKVFLECVQDMDHENMFWYRQDPGLGLRLIYFSYDVKMKEKGDIPEGYSVSREKKERFSLILESASTNQTSMYLCASSLNEKLFFGSGTQLSVL.

This clonotype was recorded a few times. Being one base from a much bigger clone, this may be a read error. The chain links TRBV29-1 to TRBJ1-2; D gene ambiguous. The V end lost 0 bases, the J end lost 3 bases, and 11 bases lay between the germline ends. The CDR3 loop spans 14 amino acids. The V gene's germline CDR1 is SQVTM and CDR2 ANQGSEA. The CDR3 DNA reads TGCAGCGTTGAAGATCCCAGGTACCACTATGGCTACACCTTC. Translated: CSVEDPRYHYGYTF.

The chain links TRBV11-3 to TRBJ2-5, with D hard to call. Trimming cost V 1 base and J 5 bases, with 14 bases left between them. Germline V gene data show CDR1 as SGHNT and CDR2 as YENEEA. The CDR3 is 15 residues long. CDR3 residues: CASSLAPSPQETQYF. The CDR3 DNA follows: TGTGCCAGCAGCTTAGCTCCCAGCCCTCAGGAGACCCAGTACTTC.

This clonotype was counted between two and nine times. It differs at one base from a far larger clone, so likely a read error. The V and J genes are TRBV6-1 and TRBJ2-1; TRBD2 is a possible D gene (5 bases). The CDR3 consists of 15 residues. The V gene's germline CDR1 is MNHNS and CDR2 SASEGT. Trimming removed 5 bases from V and 4 bases from J, with 15 bases in between. The CDR3 nucleotides are TGTGCCAGCAGTTTAGAGGAGCGGAGATACAATGAGCAGTTCTTC. This sequence encodes CASSLEERRYNEQFF.